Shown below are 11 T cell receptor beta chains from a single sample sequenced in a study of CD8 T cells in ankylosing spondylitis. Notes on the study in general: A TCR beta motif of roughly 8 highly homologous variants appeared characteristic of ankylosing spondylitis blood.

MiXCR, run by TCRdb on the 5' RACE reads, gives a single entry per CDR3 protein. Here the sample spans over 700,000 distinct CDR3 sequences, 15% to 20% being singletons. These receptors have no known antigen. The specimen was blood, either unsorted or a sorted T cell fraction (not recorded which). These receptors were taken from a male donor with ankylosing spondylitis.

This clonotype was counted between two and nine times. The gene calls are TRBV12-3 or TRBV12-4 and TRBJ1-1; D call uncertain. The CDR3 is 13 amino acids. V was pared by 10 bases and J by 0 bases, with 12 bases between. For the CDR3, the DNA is TGTGCCACCCGGGGATCTCTGAACACTGAAGCTTTCTTT. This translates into CATRGSLNTEAFF.

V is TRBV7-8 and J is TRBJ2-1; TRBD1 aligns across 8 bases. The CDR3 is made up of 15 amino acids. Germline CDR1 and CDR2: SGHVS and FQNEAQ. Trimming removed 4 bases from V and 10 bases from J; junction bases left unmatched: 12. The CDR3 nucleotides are TGTGCCAGCAGCTCCGCCGGGACAGGCGAAAGGGAGCAGTTCTTC. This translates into CASSSAGTGEREQFF.

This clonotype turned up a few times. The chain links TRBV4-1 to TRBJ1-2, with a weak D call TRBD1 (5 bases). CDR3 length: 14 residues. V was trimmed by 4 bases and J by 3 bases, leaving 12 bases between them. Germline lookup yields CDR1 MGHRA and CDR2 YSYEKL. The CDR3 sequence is CASSPGGVDYGYTF. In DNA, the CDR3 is TGCGCCAGCAGCCCAGGAGGGGTCGACTATGGCTACACCTTC.

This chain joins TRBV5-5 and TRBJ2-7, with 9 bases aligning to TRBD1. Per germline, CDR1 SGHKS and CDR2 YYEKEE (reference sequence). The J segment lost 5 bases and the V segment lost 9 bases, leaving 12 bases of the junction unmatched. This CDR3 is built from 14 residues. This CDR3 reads CANTSPDRGNEQYF. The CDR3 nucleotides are TGTGCCAACACCTCTCCGGACAGGGGAAACGAGCAGTACTTC.

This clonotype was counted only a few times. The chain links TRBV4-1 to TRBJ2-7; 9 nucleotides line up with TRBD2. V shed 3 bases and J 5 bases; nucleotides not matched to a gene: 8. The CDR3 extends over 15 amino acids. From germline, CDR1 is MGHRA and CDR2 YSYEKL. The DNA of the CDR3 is TGCGCCAGCAGCCATCCGGTAGCGGGGGCCCACGAGCAGTACTTC. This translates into CASSHPVAGAHEQYF.

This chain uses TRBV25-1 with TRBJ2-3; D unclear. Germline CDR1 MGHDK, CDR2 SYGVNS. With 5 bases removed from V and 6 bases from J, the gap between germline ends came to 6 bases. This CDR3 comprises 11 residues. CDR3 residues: CASSHGDTQYF. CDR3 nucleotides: TGTGCCAGCAGTCACGGGGATACGCAGTATTTT.

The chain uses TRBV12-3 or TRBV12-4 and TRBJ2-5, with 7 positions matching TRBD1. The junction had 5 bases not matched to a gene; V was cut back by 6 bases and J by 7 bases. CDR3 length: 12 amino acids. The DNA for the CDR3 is TGTGCCAGCAGCTGGGACAGCGGGACCCAGTACTTC. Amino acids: CASSWDSGTQYF.

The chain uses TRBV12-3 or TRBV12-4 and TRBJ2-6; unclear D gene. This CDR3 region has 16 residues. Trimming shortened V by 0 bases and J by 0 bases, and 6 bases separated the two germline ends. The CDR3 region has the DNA TGTGCCAGCAGTTTAGCTAGATACTCTGGGGCCAACGTCCTGACTTTC. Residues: CASSLARYSGANVLTF.

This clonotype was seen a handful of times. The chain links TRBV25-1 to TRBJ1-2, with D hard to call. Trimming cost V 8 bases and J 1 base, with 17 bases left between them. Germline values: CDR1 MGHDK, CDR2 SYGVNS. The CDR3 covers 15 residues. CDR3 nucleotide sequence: TGTGCCAGCTCCCCCTGGTGGGGTCGTAACTATGGCTACACCTTC. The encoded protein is CASSPWWGRNYGYTF.

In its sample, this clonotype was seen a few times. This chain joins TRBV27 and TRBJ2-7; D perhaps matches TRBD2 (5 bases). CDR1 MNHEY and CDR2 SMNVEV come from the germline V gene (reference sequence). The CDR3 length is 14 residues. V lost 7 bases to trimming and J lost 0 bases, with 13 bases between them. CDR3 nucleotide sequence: TGTGCCAGCACCCAAAGGGCGGGCTCCTACGAGCAGTACTTC. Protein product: CASTQRAGSYEQYF.

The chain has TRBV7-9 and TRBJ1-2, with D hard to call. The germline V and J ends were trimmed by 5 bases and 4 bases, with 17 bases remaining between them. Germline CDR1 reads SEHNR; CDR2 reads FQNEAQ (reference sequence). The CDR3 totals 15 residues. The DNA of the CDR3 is TGTGCCAGCAGCCCCAGTGCCGAGGGCCTCTATGGCTACACCTTC. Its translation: CASSPSAEGLYGYTF.